This TCR beta chain emerged from a study of shared clonotypes between healthy human individuals. As for the study in general: Three plates were used per donor for CD4 naive, three for CD4 memory, two for CD8 naive and one for CD8 memory.

A note on this clone: Its target is unknown.

General observations from the study: Among non-shared clonotypes, generation probabilities were lower than among those shared by all four donors. Rarefaction revealed incomplete sorted-subset sequencing despite large depth.

Donors, healthy HIV-negative adults, lacked recent acute infections or vaccinations. J was trimmed by 3 bases and V by 5 bases; bases with no gene match: 5. Germline V gene sequence: CDR1 MNHEY, CDR2 SVGAGI. CDR3 length: 15 residues. TCRdb keeps only in-frame clones here, not all; method: immunoSEQ multiplex PCR. The sample contains about 100,000 clones, approximately 63% of which appear only once. Sequenced material: memory CD8+ T cells sorted from blood. Subset: CD45RO+ cells pooled with CCR7-negative TemRA cells. J is TRBJ2-2 and V is TRBV6-5; TRBD1 matches at 8 bases. The sequence was obtained from a man aged 30 to 39 in good health. CDR3 in amino acids: CASSTGTGDTGELFF. CDR3 DNA: TGTGCCAGCAGTACCGGGACAGGTGACACCGGGGAGCTGTTTTTT.